These T cell receptor beta chains were read from a single sample in a study of blood T cell repertoires in COVID-19. Clones were read by immunoSEQ multiplex PCR, and TCRdb kept only the in-frame ones, dropping some. The sample gives approximately 110,000 clones, about 89% of which show up once; roughly 4% is in the top ten. Sequencing input: peripheral blood. These receptors came from a man aged 40-50 years with acute or convalescent COVID-19. CDR3s include the opening cysteine and the closing phenylalanine or tryptophan. A D gene is named only where the DNA matches it firmly. Not every row has a clone size; where given, it reads once, few, many or a size class.

abundance,j_gene,v_gene,d_gene,len,CDR3nt,CDR3aa
.,TRBJ2-1,TRBV6-5,TRBD1,14,TGTGCCAGCAGTTACTCCGACAGGGGTGGTGAGCAGTTCTTC,CASSYSDRGGEQFF
.,TRBJ2-7,TRBV6-5,TRBD1,15,TGTGCCAGCAGTTTCTCCGGGACAGCTTCCTACGAGCAGTACTTC,CASSFSGTASYEQYF
.,TRBJ1-4,TRBV5-1,TRBD1,14,TGCGCCAGCAGCTCTGGACAGGGTGATGAAAAACTGTTTTTT,CASSSGQGDEKLFF
.,TRBJ1-4,TRBV6-5,TRBD1,14,TGTGCCAGCACCAGGGGGTCTTCTAATGAAAAACTGTTTTTT,CASTRGSSNEKLFF
.,TRBJ1-4,TRBV15,TRBD1,14,TGTGCCACCAGCAGGGGACAGGGGAATGAAAAACTGTTTTTT,CATSRGQGNEKLFF
.,TRBJ2-5,TRBV4-2,.,14,TGTGCCAGCAGCCAAGCCATCTCCCTCGGGACCCAGTACTTC,CASSQAISLGTQYF
.,TRBJ2-3,TRBV11-3,.,13,TGTGCCAGTTCACCAACTAGCACAGATACGCAGTATTTT,CASSPTSTDTQYF
.,TRBJ2-2,TRBV2,TRBD2,15,TGTGCCAGCAGTGAGGGACTAGCGCAGACCGGGGAGCTGTTTTTT,CASSEGLAQTGELFF
few,TRBJ1-5,TRBV7-2,.,15,TGTGCCAGCAGCTTCACTTCCTATAGCAATCAGCCCCAGCATTTT,CASSFTSYSNQPQHF
.,TRBJ2-2,TRBV9,.,16,TGTGCCAGCAGCGTGAGGAGGCAAACGAACACCGGGGAGCTGTTTTTT,CASSVRRQTNTGELFF
once,TRBJ2-1,TRBV7-9,TRBD2,15,TGTGCCAGCAGCTTAGGACTAGCGGGGGGGTTTGAGCAGTTCTTC,CASSLGLAGGFEQFF